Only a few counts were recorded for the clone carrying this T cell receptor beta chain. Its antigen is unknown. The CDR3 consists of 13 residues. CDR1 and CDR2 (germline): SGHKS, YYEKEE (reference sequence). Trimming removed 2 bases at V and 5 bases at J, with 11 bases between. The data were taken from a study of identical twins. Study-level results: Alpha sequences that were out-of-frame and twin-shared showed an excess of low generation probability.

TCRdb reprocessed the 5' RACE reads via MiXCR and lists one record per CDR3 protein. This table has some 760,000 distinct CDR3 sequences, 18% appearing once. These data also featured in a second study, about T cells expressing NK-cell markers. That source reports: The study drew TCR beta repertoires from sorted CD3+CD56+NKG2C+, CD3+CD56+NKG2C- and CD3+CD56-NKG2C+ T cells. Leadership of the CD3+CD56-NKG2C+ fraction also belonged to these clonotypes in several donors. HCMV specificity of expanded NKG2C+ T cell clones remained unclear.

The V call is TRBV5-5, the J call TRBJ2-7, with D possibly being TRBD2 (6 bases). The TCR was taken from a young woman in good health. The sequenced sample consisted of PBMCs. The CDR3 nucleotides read TGTGCCAGCAGCTTCAGGGAGGAACACGAGCAGTACTTC. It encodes CASSFREEHEQYF.